These 5 T cell receptor beta chains came from one sample sequenced in a study of shared clonotypes between healthy human individuals. Profiled with immunoSEQ multiplex PCR; TCRdb holds only in-frame clones, not every one. Of roughly 2.2 million clones in the sample, around 90% are singletons; the top ten hold about 0.36%. The specimen was naive CD4+ T cells from PBMCs. The subset here: CD45RA+ positively selected. The receptor source for this set is a man younger than 35 in good health. Some clones in this sample may be carry-over from other donors' samples.

The V call is TRBV2, the J call TRBJ2-1, with unresolved D. The germline gives CDR1 SNHLY, CDR2 FYNNEI. This CDR3 spans 10 amino acids. V dropped 7 bases and J dropped 10 bases, with 8 bases sitting between them. CDR3 in DNA: TGTGCCAGCAACGGACCGGAGCAGTTCTTC. Translated: CASNGPEQFF.

This rearrangement joins TRBV7-9 to TRBJ2-2; 9 positions match TRBD1. Germline V gene lookup returns CDR1 SEHNR and CDR2 FQNEAQ (reference sequence). With V trimmed by 4 bases and J by 4 bases, 10 bases remained unmatched. This CDR3 spans 17 amino acids. CDR3 loop: CASSSTNRGPSTGELFF. The CDR3 region has the DNA TGTGCCAGCAGCTCAACCAACAGGGGGCCGAGCACCGGGGAGCTGTTTTTT.

The chain carries TRBV28 and TRBJ2-7; 13 nucleotides agree with TRBD2. Germline trimming cut 1 base from V and 9 bases from J; bases unmatched to any gene: 6. This CDR3 has 15 amino acids. CDR1 is MDHEN and CDR2 is SYDVKM in the germline V gene. CDR3 sequence reads: CASSLYRGLAGVQYF. The CDR3 DNA is TGTGCCAGCAGTTTATATCGAGGACTAGCGGGAGTGCAGTACTTC.

The rearrangement uses TRBV30 and TRBJ1-1; 9 bases map to TRBD1. The V segment lost 3 bases and the J segment 11 bases; nucleotides outside the gene matches: 13. CDR1 and CDR2 from the germline V gene are GTSNPN and SVGIG (reference sequence). The CDR3 totals 14 residues. The CDR3 sequence: CAWRGPYRGRDAFF. CDR3 nucleotides: TGTGCCTGGAGGGGCCCGTACAGGGGGCGCGACGCTTTCTTT.

Comments on this clone: The sample contains more than one DNA sequence encoding this CDR3. The rearrangement links TRBV7-9 to TRBJ1-4; D gene unclear. With 0 bases removed from V and 1 base from J, the gap between germline ends came to 3 bases. The CDR3 runs 14 residues. Germline V gene data show CDR1 as SEHNR and CDR2 as FQNEAQ (reference sequence). The CDR3 sequence: CASSLAGTNEKLFF. DNA of the CDR3: TGTGCCAGCAGCTTAGCCGGAACTAATGAAAAACTGTTTTTT.